This T cell receptor beta chain appears in the sequencing data of a study of T-cell reconstitution after alpha-beta-depleted transplantation in children. Looked up from germline, CDR1 is SGHRS and CDR2 is YFSETQ. The CDR3 runs to 15 residues. V lost 1 base and J 5 bases, leaving 10 bases between the germline ends. A TCRbeta library incorporating unique molecular identifiers was prepared. Using its own MiXCR run on the PCR reads, TCRdb lists one record per CDR3 protein. The repertoire holds about 610,000 distinct CDR3 sequences, about 10% seen once, with about 4% in the top ten. This sample comprised PBMCs from the stem cell graft donor, obtained from the stem cell graft. This clonotype was obtained from a human donor who donated a stem cell graft to a child with acute myeloid leukemia. The chain is built from TRBV5-1 and TRBJ1-6; D not resolved. In nucleotides, the CDR3 is TGCGCCAGCAGCTTGCCGGGCCGAGATAATTCACCCCTCCACTTT. Translating gives CASSLPGRDNSPLHF.